These 21 T cell receptor beta chains were sequenced from one sample in a study of cytomegalovirus exposure and HLA in healthy donors. Both 60 Vbeta primers and 13 Jbeta primers went into the PCR. Clones were read by immunoSEQ multiplex PCR, and TCRdb kept only the in-frame ones, dropping some. Of some 150,000 clones in the sample, about 76% were seen once. The sequenced sample was PBMCs. These receptors all stem from a male donor in good health and CMV-seronegative.

This clone has a handful of counts. V usage is TRBV6-5 and J usage is TRBJ1-5; the D gene is possibly TRBD1 (5 bases). Trimming stripped 5 bases from V and 3 bases from J, with 11 bases between. The CDR3 sequence is 14 residues long. Germline V CDR1 and CDR2: MNHEY, SVGAGI. The CDR3, as DNA: TGTGCCAGCAGTCAGGGAGGGGACAATCAGCCCCAGCATTTT. Amino acid sequence: CASSQGGDNQPQHF.

This clone was found once. The J gene is TRBJ1-1, the V gene TRBV29-1; 8 bases map to TRBD1. This CDR3 comprises 14 residues. CDR1 is SQVTM, CDR2 ANQGSEA, per germline. The V and J ends lost 6 bases and 5 bases, in that order; junction bases with no gene match: 11. CDR3 bases: TGCAGCGTGATGGTCCAGGGGGCAAGGACTGAAGCTTTCTTT. It yields the protein CSVMVQGARTEAFF.

The rearrangement links TRBV11-3 to TRBJ2-3; the D is unclear. With 5 bases removed from V and 3 bases from J, the gap between germline ends came to 15 bases. There are 15 residues in the CDR3. The germline gives CDR1 SGHNT, CDR2 YENEEA. The CDR3 DNA reads TGTGCCAGCAGCCTCTTGGGTCAGAGGACAGATACGCAGTATTTT. The encoded protein is CASSLLGQRTDTQYF.

This clone was counted only a few times. The chain recombines TRBV21-1 with TRBJ2-7; the table's TRBD2 call for D was not verified on the DNA. TRBV21-1 is deemed a pseudogene. The CDR3 contains 16 residues. In DNA, the CDR3 is TGTGCCAGCAGCAAAGCGGGACTAGCGGGATTCTACGAGCAGTACTTC. It codes for CASSKAGLAGFYEQYF.

CDR3 loop: CASSPQGNRDQPQHF. In DNA, the CDR3 is TGTGCCAGCTCACCCCAGGGGAATCGGGATCAGCCCCAGCATTTT. The rearrangement links TRBV18 to TRBJ1-5; a weak D match, TRBD1 (6 bases). Germline assignment: CDR1 KGHSH and CDR2 LQKENI. This CDR3 is 15 amino acids long. Between the trimmed V and J ends, which lost 3 bases and 5 bases, there was a span of 14 bases.

The V gene is TRBV21-1, the J gene TRBJ1-2; the listed D gene, TRBD1, was not tested against the DNA. TRBV21-1 constitutes a pseudogene. The CDR3 contains 12 residues. The CDR3, as DNA: TGTGCCAGCATCTTCTCAGTCTATGGCTACACCTTC. This codes for CASIFSVYGYTF.

This chain joins TRBV27 and TRBJ2-5; tentatively, D is TRBD2 (5 bases). In germline, CDR1 is MNHEY, CDR2 SMNVEV (reference sequence). There are 12 residues in the CDR3. V lost 6 bases and J 5 bases, leaving 10 bases between the germline ends. The CDR3 spells CASSTRSETQYF. The CDR3 DNA reads TGTGCCAGCAGCACTAGAAGCGAGACCCAGTACTTC.

This sequence joins TRBV2 and TRBJ1-6; D is ambiguous. The CDR3 spans 13 residues. The germline gives CDR1 SNHLY, CDR2 FYNNEI. V dropped 3 bases and J dropped 6 bases, with 6 bases sitting between them. CDR3 sequence (DNA): TGTGCCAGCAGTGACGTTCGTAATTCACCCCTCCACTTT. Its translation: CASSDVRNSPLHF.

The V call is TRBV18, the J call TRBJ1-1; D is unclear. Germline loops: CDR1 KGHSH, CDR2 LQKENI. The CDR3 runs to 13 residues. The germline V and J ends were trimmed by 8 bases and 3 bases, with 13 bases remaining between them. This CDR3 reads CASLATADTEAFF. The CDR3 DNA sequence: TGTGCCAGCCTAGCGACGGCGGACACTGAAGCTTTCTTT.

The chain couples TRBV6-5 to TRBJ2-4, with a tentative D call TRBD1 (6 bases). The V and J ends lost 10 bases and 1 base respectively, with 11 bases between them. The CDR3 is 13 amino acids. The germline gives CDR1 MNHEY, CDR2 SVGAGI. Here the CDR3 reads CAILDRAKNIQYF. The CDR3 DNA follows: TGTGCCATCCTTGACAGGGCCAAAAACATTCAGTACTTC.

There are a few counts of this clone. The CDR3 sequence is CATIPSGTAYNEQFF. In DNA, the CDR3 is TGTGCCACCATCCCTAGCGGGACGGCCTACAATGAGCAGTTCTTC. This chain uses TRBV15 with TRBJ2-1, with TRBD2 matching over 9 bases. Germline V gives CDR1 LNHNV, CDR2 YYDKDF (reference sequence). This CDR3 has 15 amino acids. Trimming removed 7 bases from V and 2 bases from J; junction bases left unmatched: 6.

This rearrangement joins TRBV18 to TRBJ2-3; TRBD1 matches at 8 bases. V was clipped by 5 bases and J by 1 base; unmatched bases: 8. Per germline, CDR1 KGHSH and CDR2 LQKENI. This CDR3 is 16 amino acids long. The CDR3 loop reads CASSGTPGGRTDTQYF. The CDR3 region has the DNA TGTGCCAGCTCAGGGACCCCAGGGGGCCGCACAGATACGCAGTATTTT.

Turning to this clone: The sample holds other DNA sequences that translate to the same CDR3. This chain connects TRBV5-1 to TRBJ1-1; 9 bases line up with TRBD1. V trimming: 3 bases; J trimming: 1 base; junction bases outside the gene matches: 4. In germline, CDR1 is SGHRS, CDR2 YFSETQ. There are 15 residues in the CDR3. CDR3 DNA sequence: TGCGCCAGCAGCTCCCGGACAGGGGCGAACACTGAAGCTTTCTTT. It translates to CASSSRTGANTEAFF.

With respect to this clone: Other DNA sequences in this sample translate to the same CDR3. The chain couples TRBV5-1 to TRBJ2-1; no clear D. From germline, CDR1 is SGHRS and CDR2 YFSETQ. V was clipped by 5 bases and J by 7 bases, with 10 bases between them. The CDR3 is 12 residues long. The DNA of the CDR3 is TGCGCCAGCAGTCTGAGTGTGAATGAGCAGTTCTTC. Its protein is CASSLSVNEQFF.

This chain joins TRBV5-1 and TRBJ1-1, with D possibly being TRBD1 (6 bases). Trimming left V 4 bases short and J 1 base short, with 11 bases between. The length of the CDR3 is 14 residues. CDR1 and CDR2 from the germline V gene are SGHRS and YFSETQ. The CDR3 sequence is CASSESQGNTEAFF. CDR3 bases: TGCGCCAGCAGCGAGTCACAGGGGAACACTGAAGCTTTCTTT.

The chain has TRBV9 and TRBJ2-1, with 14 bases matching TRBD2. V shed 0 bases and J 8 bases; nucleotides not matched to a gene: 10. The germline gives CDR1 SGDLS, CDR2 YYNGEE. This CDR3 spans 18 amino acids. CDR3 protein: CASSVATTSGGALYEQFF. In nucleotides, the CDR3 is TGTGCCAGCAGCGTAGCTACGACTAGCGGGGGGGCATTGTATGAGCAGTTCTTC. Supplemented by reference TRBV9 and TRBJ2-1, the full variable domain reads DSGVTQTPKHLITATGQRVTLRCSPRSGDLSVYWYQQSLDQGLQFLIQYYNGEERAKGNILERFSAQQFPDLHSELNLSSLELGDSALYFCASSVATTSGGALYEQFFGPGTRLTVL.

The gene calls are TRBV19 and TRBJ2-7; D call uncertain. V was trimmed by 10 bases and J by 0 bases, leaving 13 bases between them. Germline CDR1 is LNHDA and CDR2 is SQIVND (reference sequence). This CDR3 is 13 amino acids long. The CDR3 loop reads CATARRSSYEQYF. CDR3 bases: TGTGCCACAGCGAGACGGAGCTCCTACGAGCAGTACTTC.

V and J are TRBV29-1 and TRBJ1-5; 8 nucleotides match TRBD1. Germline-derived CDR1 and CDR2 are SQVTM and ANQGSEA. V trimming: 6 bases; J trimming: 4 bases; junction bases outside the gene matches: 5. The CDR3 runs to 13 residues. The CDR3 is CSVIQGANQPQHF. In nucleotides, the CDR3 is TGCAGCGTCATTCAGGGGGCGAATCAGCCCCAGCATTTT.

The CDR3, as DNA: TGTGCCAGCTCACCTTGGACAGCCACCGGGTCTGGAAACACCATATATTTT. Protein sequence: CASSPWTATGSGNTIYF. This chain links TRBV18 with TRBJ1-3; possibly TRBD1 for D (6 bases). Germline assignment: CDR1 KGHSH and CDR2 LQKENI. CDR3 length: 17 residues. The V end lost 3 bases, the J end lost 1 base, and 16 bases lay between the germline ends. Full variable domain (missing parts from reference TRBV18 and TRBJ1-3): NAGVMQNPRHLVRRRGQEARLRCSPMKGHSHVYWYRQLPEEGLKFMVYLQKENIIDESGMPKERFSAEFPKEGPSILRIQQVVRGDSAAYFCASSPWTATGSGNTIYFGEGSWLTVV.

This clone was seen a few times. The rearrangement links TRBV30 to TRBJ1-6, with unresolved D. V was pared by 2 bases and J by 7 bases, with 9 bases between. This CDR3 has 13 residues. Per germline, CDR1 GTSNPN and CDR2 SVGIG (reference sequence). DNA for the CDR3: TGTGCCTGGAGTTTACGGAGAAATTCACCCCTCCACTTT. It translates to CAWSLRRNSPLHF. Full variable domain (remainder filled in from reference TRBV30 and TRBJ1-6): SQTIHQWPATLVQPVGSPLSLECTVEGTSNPNLYWYRQAAGRGLQLLFYSVGIGQISSEVPQNLSASRPQDRQFILSSKKLLLSDSGFYLCAWSLRRNSPLHFGNGTRLTVT.

V and J are TRBV14 and TRBJ2-3; D perhaps matches TRBD1 (6 bases). With 1 base removed from V and 9 bases from J, the gap between germline ends came to 20 bases. The CDR3 loop spans 16 amino acids. The V gene's germline CDR1 is SGHDN and CDR2 FVKESK. Written as DNA, the CDR3 is TGTGCCAGCAGCCAAGTCAGGGGTCCAAAAGGGTACACGCAGTATTTT. Its protein is CASSQVRGPKGYTQYF.